A selection of T cell receptor beta chains follows, all from one sample in a study of blood T cell repertoires in COVID-19. Clones were read by immunoSEQ multiplex PCR, and TCRdb kept only the in-frame ones, dropping some. The profile covers about 30,000 clones, with approximately 87% appearing a single time and roughly 24% taken by the ten largest. Material: peripheral blood. The origin of the receptors is a human donor with active COVID-19. The donor label of this sample is uncertain. The CDR3 runs from the conserved cysteine through the conserved F or W. D genes are given only for firm matches. A clone size is listed for some rows: how often the clone was seen (once, few, many), or a class if it is expanded.

clone size: .
J gene: TRBJ2-5
V gene: TRBV5-1
D gene: .
CDR3 protein: CASSLALGGGQETQYF
CDR3 DNA: TGCGCCAGCAGCTTGGCCTTGGGCGGAGGCCAAGAGACCCAGTACTTC

clone size: .
J gene: TRBJ1-5
V gene: TRBV19
D gene: .
CDR3 protein: CASSDDSYSNQPQHF
CDR3 DNA: TGTGCCAGTAGCGACGACAGTTATAGCAATCAGCCCCAGCATTTT

clone size: .
J gene: TRBJ2-5
V gene: TRBV18
D gene: .
CDR3 protein: CASSPSPGVGETQYF
CDR3 DNA: TGTGCCAGCTCACCATCCCCCGGGGTTGGAGAGACCCAGTACTTC

clone size: .
J gene: TRBJ2-1
V gene: TRBV10-2
D gene: .
CDR3 protein: CASSAHFSIGQGNEQFF
CDR3 DNA: TGCGCCAGCAGTGCCCATTTCTCTATCGGGCAGGGCAATGAGCAGTTCTTC

clone size: .
J gene: TRBJ1-6
V gene: TRBV30
D gene: .
CDR3 protein: CAWSVGGGMSPLHF
CDR3 DNA: TGTGCCTGGAGTGTAGGCGGGGGTATGTCACCCCTCCACTTT

clone size: .
J gene: TRBJ2-7
V gene: TRBV4-1
D gene: .
CDR3 protein: CASSQDLLEYEQYF
CDR3 DNA: TGCGCCAGCAGCCAAGATTTATTGGAGTACGAGCAGTACTTC

clone size: .
J gene: TRBJ1-5
V gene: TRBV11-3
D gene: .
CDR3 protein: CASSLDRQGILSNQPQHF
CDR3 DNA: TGTGCCAGCAGCTTAGACCGGCAGGGTATCCTCAGCAATCAGCCCCAGCATTTT

clone size: .
J gene: TRBJ1-4
V gene: TRBV4-3
D gene: TRBD1
CDR3 protein: CASSQGWDRGPNEKLFF
CDR3 DNA: TGCGCCAGCAGCCAAGGATGGGACAGGGGGCCTAATGAAAAACTGTTTTTT

clone size: .
J gene: TRBJ2-1
V gene: TRBV2
D gene: .
CDR3 protein: CASSTGTFSYNEQFF
CDR3 DNA: TGTGCCAGCAGTACCGGGACTTTCTCCTACAATGAGCAGTTCTTC

clone size: .
J gene: TRBJ2-2
V gene: TRBV10-3
D gene: .
CDR3 protein: CATGQNTGELFF
CDR3 DNA: TGTGCCACGGGACAGAACACCGGGGAGCTGTTTTTT

clone size: once
J gene: TRBJ2-3
V gene: TRBV29-1
D gene: .
CDR3 protein: CSVDRGLSTDTQYF
CDR3 DNA: TGCAGCGTTGACAGGGGACTAAGCACAGATACGCAGTATTTT

clone size: .
J gene: TRBJ1-2
V gene: TRBV25-1
D gene: .
CDR3 protein: CASKEGVDGYTF
CDR3 DNA: TGTGCCAGCAAAGAGGGGGTAGATGGCTACACCTTC

clone size: .
J gene: TRBJ2-1
V gene: TRBV5-1
D gene: TRBD1
CDR3 protein: CASSPGTEREQFF
CDR3 DNA: TGCGCCAGCAGCCCTGGGACAGAAAGGGAGCAGTTCTTC

clone size: .
J gene: TRBJ1-2
V gene: TRBV18
D gene: TRBD1
CDR3 protein: CASSQGTGTARYYTF
CDR3 DNA: TGTGCCAGCTCTCAGGGTACCGGGACAGCTCGATACTACACCTTC

clone size: .
J gene: TRBJ2-7
V gene: TRBV7-8
D gene: .
CDR3 protein: CASSLAPAKLSYEQYF
CDR3 DNA: TGTGCCAGCAGCTTAGCGCCAGCGAAATTGTCCTACGAGCAGTACTTC

clone size: medium-sized
J gene: TRBJ1-1
V gene: TRBV29-1
D gene: .
CDR3 protein: CSTQEGNTEAFF
CDR3 DNA: TGCAGCACTCAAGAGGGGAACACTGAAGCTTTCTTT

clone size: .
J gene: TRBJ1-2
V gene: TRBV19
D gene: .
CDR3 protein: CASSSPGGLSSIYGYTF
CDR3 DNA: TGTGCCAGTAGCTCACCGGGGGGACTCTCGTCCATTTATGGCTACACCTTC

clone size: .
J gene: TRBJ2-7
V gene: TRBV5-1
D gene: TRBD2
CDR3 protein: CASSLASSGTYEQYF
CDR3 DNA: TGCGCCAGCAGCTTGGCCTCTAGCGGCACCTACGAGCAGTACTTC

clone size: .
J gene: TRBJ1-5
V gene: TRBV28
D gene: .
CDR3 protein: CASSLSQGFFQPQHF
CDR3 DNA: TGTGCCAGCAGTTTATCACAGGGCTTCTTTCAGCCCCAGCATTTT

clone size: .
J gene: TRBJ1-1
V gene: TRBV6-5
D gene: .
CDR3 protein: CASIRTGLSTEAFF
CDR3 DNA: TGTGCCAGCATTCGTACAGGGCTAAGCACTGAAGCTTTCTTT

clone size: .
J gene: TRBJ2-1
V gene: TRBV6-6
D gene: TRBD2
CDR3 protein: CASNGGNEQFF
CDR3 DNA: TGTGCCAGCAACGGGGGGAATGAGCAGTTCTTC

clone size: .
J gene: TRBJ1-6
V gene: TRBV7-9
D gene: .
CDR3 protein: CASSLVGGPLHF
CDR3 DNA: TGTGCCAGCAGCCTCGTGGGGGGACCCCTCCACTTT

clone size: .
J gene: TRBJ1-2
V gene: TRBV5-4
D gene: .
CDR3 protein: CASSLAGLLQGGYGYTF
CDR3 DNA: TGTGCCAGCAGCTTGGCCGGTTTGCTTCAGGGTGGCTATGGCTACACCTTC

clone size: .
J gene: TRBJ2-5
V gene: TRBV7-8
D gene: TRBD2
CDR3 protein: CASLSGTSGGVTMTQYF
CDR3 DNA: TGTGCCAGCCTTTCCGGGACTAGCGGGGGGGTAACAATGACCCAGTACTTC

clone size: .
J gene: TRBJ2-1
V gene: TRBV5-1
D gene: TRBD2
CDR3 protein: CASSFLGTSSTHEQFF
CDR3 DNA: TGCGCCAGCAGCTTTCTCGGGACTAGCTCTACCCATGAGCAGTTCTTC

clone size: .
J gene: TRBJ1-3
V gene: TRBV3-1/TRBV3-2
D gene: .
CDR3 protein: CASSGGGGENTIYF
CDR3 DNA: TGTGCCAGCAGCGGTGGGGGGGGCGAAAACACCATATATTTT

clone size: .
J gene: TRBJ1-1
V gene: TRBV6-1
D gene: .
CDR3 protein: CASSEITGLNTEAFF
CDR3 DNA: TGTGCCAGCAGTGAAATAACAGGACTAAACACTGAAGCTTTCTTT

clone size: few
J gene: TRBJ1-2
V gene: TRBV7-8
D gene: .
CDR3 protein: CASSLGASVNYGYTF
CDR3 DNA: TGTGCCAGCAGCTTAGGGGCGTCAGTAAACTATGGCTACACCTTC

clone size: .
J gene: TRBJ2-5
V gene: TRBV6-5
D gene: .
CDR3 protein: CASSYYEGLETQYF
CDR3 DNA: TGTGCCAGCAGTTACTACGAGGGTTTAGAGACCCAGTACTTC

clone size: once
J gene: TRBJ2-2
V gene: TRBV18
D gene: .
CDR3 protein: CASSPEVSNTGELFF
CDR3 DNA: TGTGCCAGCTCACCGGAGGTCTCGAACACCGGGGAGCTGTTTTTT

clone size: .
J gene: TRBJ1-1
V gene: TRBV5-1
D gene: .
CDR3 protein: CASSLDQGEAFF
CDR3 DNA: TGCGCCAGCAGCCTTGATCAGGGGGAAGCTTTCTTT

clone size: .
J gene: TRBJ1-6
V gene: TRBV5-1
D gene: .
CDR3 protein: CASSLQTTPDNSPLHF
CDR3 DNA: TGCGCCAGCAGCCTACAAACGACACCGGATAATTCACCCCTCCACTTT

clone size: .
J gene: TRBJ1-2
V gene: TRBV10-3
D gene: .
CDR3 protein: CAISVGRDYGYTF
CDR3 DNA: TGTGCCATCAGTGTGGGCAGGGACTATGGCTACACCTTC

clone size: .
J gene: TRBJ2-2
V gene: TRBV27
D gene: .
CDR3 protein: CASSLSGHGGELFF
CDR3 DNA: TGTGCCAGCAGTTTATCGGGGCATGGCGGGGAGCTGTTTTTT

clone size: .
J gene: TRBJ2-5
V gene: TRBV5-8
D gene: .
CDR3 protein: CASSAELRGGPETQYF
CDR3 DNA: TGTGCCAGCAGCGCCGAATTGAGGGGGGGCCCGGAGACCCAGTACTTC

clone size: .
J gene: TRBJ2-1
V gene: TRBV25-1
D gene: .
CDR3 protein: CASSVDRYNEQFF
CDR3 DNA: TGTGCCAGCAGTGTGGACAGATACAATGAGCAGTTCTTC

clone size: .
J gene: TRBJ1-4
V gene: TRBV3-1/TRBV3-2
D gene: TRBD1
CDR3 protein: CASSQAGQGNEKLFF
CDR3 DNA: TGTGCCAGCAGCCAAGCTGGACAGGGGAACGAAAAACTGTTTTTT

clone size: .
J gene: TRBJ2-5
V gene: TRBV7-6
D gene: .
CDR3 protein: CASSPMQEGTQYF
CDR3 DNA: TGTGCCAGCAGCCCAATGCAGGAGGGTACCCAGTACTTC

clone size: .
J gene: TRBJ2-3
V gene: TRBV5-1
D gene: .
CDR3 protein: CASSSRGTTDTQYF
CDR3 DNA: TGCGCCAGCAGCTCTCGGGGGACCACAGATACGCAGTATTTT

clone size: .
J gene: TRBJ1-1
V gene: TRBV28
D gene: .
CDR3 protein: CASTLPTLGFNTEAFF
CDR3 DNA: TGTGCCAGCACCTTACCAACCCTAGGATTCAACACTGAAGCTTTCTTT

clone size: .
J gene: TRBJ1-3
V gene: TRBV5-4
D gene: .
CDR3 protein: CASSAGSARGSGNTIYF
CDR3 DNA: TGTGCCAGCAGCGCTGGGTCGGCAAGGGGTTCTGGAAACACCATATATTTT

clone size: .
J gene: TRBJ2-7
V gene: TRBV4-1
D gene: .
CDR3 protein: CASSQKTGTYEQYF
CDR3 DNA: TGCGCCAGCAGCCAAAAGACAGGAACCTACGAGCAGTACTTC

clone size: .
J gene: TRBJ1-1
V gene: TRBV19
D gene: TRBD1
CDR3 protein: CASSTRQGIGVNTEAFF
CDR3 DNA: TGTGCCAGTAGTACCCGACAGGGGATTGGGGTGAACACTGAAGCTTTCTTT

clone size: .
J gene: TRBJ1-1
V gene: TRBV5-1
D gene: TRBD1
CDR3 protein: CASSSGTGKDTEAFF
CDR3 DNA: TGCGCCAGCAGCTCCGGGACAGGGAAGGACACTGAAGCTTTCTTT

clone size: .
J gene: TRBJ1-1
V gene: TRBV14
D gene: TRBD1
CDR3 protein: CASRRTGLWTEAFF
CDR3 DNA: TGTGCCAGCAGGCGGACAGGGTTATGGACTGAAGCTTTCTTT

clone size: .
J gene: TRBJ2-6
V gene: TRBV6-5
D gene: .
CDR3 protein: CASAAGFSGANVLTF
CDR3 DNA: TGTGCCAGCGCGGCGGGTTTCTCTGGGGCCAACGTCCTGACTTTC

clone size: .
J gene: TRBJ2-5
V gene: TRBV7-3
D gene: TRBD2
CDR3 protein: CASSSQPSGQETQYF
CDR3 DNA: TGTGCCAGCAGCTCCCAACCTAGCGGCCAAGAGACCCAGTACTTC

clone size: .
J gene: TRBJ1-2
V gene: TRBV4-3
D gene: .
CDR3 protein: CASSQDLTGGVYGYTF
CDR3 DNA: TGCGCCAGCAGCCAAGATCTTACGGGGGGTGTATATGGCTACACCTTC

clone size: .
J gene: TRBJ2-5
V gene: TRBV7-9
D gene: .
CDR3 protein: CASSLGQDLYQETQYF
CDR3 DNA: TGTGCCAGCAGCTTAGGACAGGACCTCTACCAAGAGACCCAGTACTTC